This T cell receptor beta chain was identified in a study of radiotherapy plus CTLA-4 blockade in lung cancer. Study background: An objective response was seen in 15% to 20% of patients, and disease control in around 31%.

Libraries were prepared by immunoSEQ multiplex PCR; TCRdb keeps only in-frame clonotypes and omits some of them. The sample lists some 120,000 clones, over 65% occurring once. Alongside CTLA-4 blockade with ipilimumab, patients with chemo-refractory metastatic non-small-cell lung cancer received focal radiation. In germline, CDR1 is SGHRS, CDR2 YFSETQ. After removal of 4 bases from V and 3 bases from J, the junction contained 7 bases not matched to a gene. CDR3 length equals 15 residues. General study findings and limits: Radiotherapy plus ipilimumab was followed by expansion in blood of tumor-derived TCR clones.

Concerning this clone: The antigen is unknown.

This chain links TRBV5-1 with TRBJ2-7; TRBD1 matches 10 bases. This receptor was taken from a human donor with non-small cell lung cancer that progressed on radiotherapy plus ipilimumab. Some clones in this sample may be carry-over from other donors' samples. The source material was peripheral blood, sampled from a patient treated with radiotherapy plus ipilimumab. The DNA for the CDR3 is TGCGCCAGCAGCGCCGGACAGGGGGTGTACTACGAGCAGTACTTC. This codes for CASSAGQGVYYEQYF.